A single sample is the source of the 22 T cell receptor beta chains below, sequenced in a study of immune heterogeneity within non-small cell lung tumors. Multiplex PCR amplified TCR beta CDR3 with 32 V and 13 J primers. One entry per CDR3 protein results from TCRdb running MiXCR on the multiplex PCR reads. Here the sample spans some 10,000 distinct CDR3 sequences, 25% to 30% being singletons. For each sample, template was about 550 ng of bulk tumor genomic DNA. While surgery was under way, several biopsies spaced far apart were taken per primary tumor. These patients got curative surgery after being newly diagnosed with untreated non-small cell lung cancer. The specimen sequenced was lung tumor tissue. The receptors were gathered from a man in his forties or fifties with non-small cell lung cancer.

Sample share makes this clonotype medium-sized. The chain couples TRBV2 to TRBJ1-2, with D possibly being TRBD1 (5 bases). Germline V gene data show CDR1 as SNHLY and CDR2 as FYNNEI. The CDR3 consists of 14 residues. The ends were cut back, 2 bases at V and 7 bases at J, with 14 bases in the middle. The CDR3 DNA reads TGTGCCAGCAGTGAAAGAGAGGGGCTTTTTGGCTACACCTTC. Translation gives CASSEREGLFGYTF.

This clonotype occurred many times. The J gene is TRBJ1-4, the V gene TRBV19; no firm D call. The CDR3 loop spans 12 amino acids. Trimming removed 5 bases from V and 7 bases from J, with 8 bases in between. Germline-derived CDR1 and CDR2 are LNHDA and SQIVND (reference sequence). The CDR3: CASSSRIEKLFF. CDR3 coding DNA: TGTGCCAGTAGTTCCCGAATTGAAAAACTGTTTTTT.

Comment on this clonotype: This may stem from a read error, because a much larger clone lies one nucleotide away. V usage is TRBV5-6 and J usage is TRBJ2-7, with D perhaps matching TRBD1 (7 bases). CDR3 length: 14 residues. CDR1 and CDR2 (germline): SGHDT, YYEEEE. The CDR3 loop is CASSYGRGHRELYF. The CDR3 DNA follows: TGTGCCAGCAGCTATGGTAGGGGGCATCGGGAGCTGTACTTC.

This clonotype counts as medium-sized (0.01 to 0.1%). J is TRBJ2-7 and V is TRBV11-2; maybe TRBD1 (6 bases). Germline lookup yields CDR1 SGHAT and CDR2 FQNNGV. This CDR3 contains 13 residues. V dropped 5 bases and J dropped 4 bases, with 12 bases sitting between them. In nucleotides, the CDR3 is TGTGCCAGCAGCCCTGGACAGAATTACGAGCAGTACTTC. It encodes CASSPGQNYEQYF.

On this clonotype: A junction end diverges from the germline sequence, so it may reflect a read error. This sequence joins TRBV19 and TRBJ1-5; tentative D call: TRBD1 (5 bases). Germline-derived CDR1 and CDR2 are LNHDA and SQIVND (reference sequence). CDR3 length equals 16 residues. CDR3 coding DNA: TGTACCAGTAGTATGGGGGAACGTACAGGTAGTCAGCCCCAGCATTTT. Translation gives CTSSMGERTGSQPQHF.

A note on this clonotype: A much more abundant neighbour one base away suggests this may be a read error. The chain employs TRBV2 and TRBJ2-5; tentative D call: TRBD2 (5 bases). Germline values: CDR1 SNHLY, CDR2 FYNNEI. The length of the CDR3 is 13 residues. CDR3 residues: CASSVSAGETKYF. The DNA of the CDR3 is TGTGCCAGCAGTGTGAGCGCCGGGGAGACCAAGTACTTC.

This clonotype was counted a few times. The CDR3 sequence: CASSLASLGANVLTF. The DNA of the CDR3 is TGTGCCAGCAGCTTGGCATCTCTGGGGGCCAACGTCCTGACTTTC. The chain has TRBV7-9 and TRBJ2-6; D not resolved. V lost 3 bases to trimming and J lost 4 bases, with 10 bases between them. Germline CDR1 is SEHNR and CDR2 is FQNEAQ (reference sequence). This CDR3 contains 15 residues.

By its share, this clonotype is medium-sized. The V call is TRBV4-1, the J call TRBJ2-7; possibly TRBD1 for D (6 bases). CDR1 and CDR2 from the germline V gene are MGHRA and YSYEKL. The CDR3 contains 13 residues. V was clipped by 0 bases and J by 6 bases, with 9 bases between them. CDR3 amino acids: CASSQDVGGEQYF. The CDR3, as DNA: TGCGCCAGCAGCCAAGATGTAGGGGGCGAGCAGTACTTC.

A note on this clonotype: A read error may explain this, as a much larger clone is one base away. The chain employs TRBV7-2 and TRBJ2-7; TRBD2 is a possible D gene (6 bases). CDR1 SGHTA and CDR2 FQGNSA come from the germline V gene. This CDR3 is built from 14 residues. For the CDR3, the DNA is TGTTCCAGCAGCTTAGTTCCCAGGGCGGGGGAGCAGTACTTC. Its translation: CSSSLVPRAGEQYF.

To note about this clonotype: A much larger clonotype is one base distant, so this may be a read error. The chain is built from TRBV12-3 or TRBV12-4 and TRBJ2-6; D gene uncertain. There are 15 residues in the CDR3. The V and J ends lost 5 bases and 4 bases respectively, with 12 bases between them. CDR3 sequence (DNA): TGTGCCAGCAGTCTTCTCTCGGGCGGGGCCAACGTCCTGACTTTC. This sequence encodes CASSLLSGGANVLTF.

By share of the sample, this clonotype is medium-sized. This chain links TRBV7-9 with TRBJ2-1; D is unresolved. The length of the CDR3 is 15 residues. With 5 bases removed from V and 8 bases from J, the gap between germline ends came to 19 bases. Germline CDR1 reads SEHNR; CDR2 reads FQNEAQ (reference sequence). The CDR3 DNA reads TGTGCCAGCAGCCCAAGGGCTAGTCTAAGCCATGAGCAGTTCTTC. It translates to CASSPRASLSHEQFF.

This clonotype was counted ten times or more. The chain recombines TRBV9 with TRBJ1-5; 10 nucleotides align to TRBD1. Germline CDR1 SGDLS, CDR2 YYNGEE. V lost 3 bases, J lost 7 bases, and 1 base stayed unmatched. The CDR3 covers 13 residues. The CDR3 DNA sequence: TGTGCCAGCAGCGCGACAGGGGGCCAGCCCCAGCATTTT. It yields the protein CASSATGGQPQHF.

As concerns this clonotype: A much larger clone differs from this one at a single base, so this may be a read error. The chain combines TRBV3-1 with TRBJ1-1; 8 nucleotides align to TRBD1. CDR1 and CDR2 from the germline V gene are LGHDT and YNNKEL (reference sequence). V lost 4 bases and J lost 7; bases outside the gene matches: 8. The length of the CDR3 is 14 residues. The CDR3 DNA sequence: TGTGCCAGCAGCCCCACAGGGGGAGGAGATGAAGCTTTCTTT. This codes for CASSPTGGGDEAFF.

Of note for this clonotype: With a much larger clone just one base away, this may be a read error. The chain joins TRBV30 to TRBJ2-7, with D perhaps TRBD1 (5 bases). The length of the CDR3 is 17 residues. The V gene lost 4 bases and the J gene lost 0 bases, with 22 bases spanning the gap. The V gene's germline CDR1 is GTSNPN and CDR2 SVGIG (reference sequence). CDR3 sequence (DNA): TGTGCCTGGAAGTCAACAAGAGGACACCTTAGCTCCTACGAGCAGTACGTC. The encoded protein is CAWKSTRGHLSSYEQYV.

The gene calls are TRBV28 and TRBJ2-5; no firm D call. Trimming cost V 5 bases and J 0 bases, with 7 bases left between them. CDR3 size: 13 residues. The germline V gene encodes CDR1 MDHEN and CDR2 SYDVKM. DNA for the CDR3: TGTGCCAGCAGTAGGGCCGACCAAGAGACCCAGTACTTC. This encodes CASSRADQETQYF.

Note on this clonotype: Possible read error: a much larger clone is one base away. The chain carries TRBV10-3 and TRBJ1-2, with D hard to call. Trimming left V 4 bases short and J 4 bases short, with 13 bases between. Per the germline V gene, CDR1 is ENHRY and CDR2 is SYGVKD. This CDR3 has 14 amino acids. The CDR3 protein is CAISADGTGYGYTF. CDR3 DNA sequence: TGTGCCATCAGTGCGGACGGTACCGGCTATGGCTACACCTTC.

This clonotype came up many times. The chain carries TRBV5-1 and TRBJ1-2, with D unresolved. The CDR3 consists of 12 residues. The germline gives CDR1 SGHRS, CDR2 YFSETQ. With 4 bases removed from V and 5 bases from J, the gap between germline ends came to 9 bases. The CDR3 spells CASSAKEYGYTF. The CDR3 coding sequence is TGCGCCAGCAGCGCTAAGGAGTATGGCTACACCTTC.

This chain joins TRBV27 and TRBJ2-5, with D perhaps matching TRBD1 or TRBD2 (5 bases each). Trimming cost V 4 bases and J 5 bases, with 17 bases left between them. This CDR3 is built from 15 residues. Germline values: CDR1 MNHEY, CDR2 SMNVEV (reference sequence). This CDR3 is CASSWGRGAEETQYF. The CDR3 region has the DNA TGTGCCAGCAGTTGGGGAAGAGGGGCGGAGGAGACCCAGTACTTC.

This chain joins TRBV7-3 and TRBJ1-1; 8 bases agree with TRBD1. The length of the CDR3 is 17 residues. Germline CDR1 is SGHTA and CDR2 is FQGTGA. The trim removed 5 bases at V and 5 bases at J, leaving 16 bases unmatched. CDR3 sequence (DNA): TGTGCCAGCAGCCCCTGGACAGGGAATTCGGTAGGGACTGAAGCTTTCTTT. Protein product: CASSPWTGNSVGTEAFF.

This clonotype was seen many times. The V and J genes are TRBV6-4 and TRBJ1-5, with a possible D match to TRBD1 (5 bases). The CDR3 sequence is 15 residues long. The V gene lost 3 bases and the J gene lost 3 bases, with 12 bases spanning the gap. From germline, CDR1 is MRHNA and CDR2 SNTAGT. For the CDR3, the DNA is TGTGCCAGCAGTGAGGGGGTTGGCGACAATCAGCCCCAGCATTTT. Its protein product is CASSEGVGDNQPQHF.

This clonotype was picked up many times. The chain uses TRBV6-5 and TRBJ1-3; D may be TRBD1 (5 bases). V shed 2 bases and J shed 0 bases, with 11 bases lying between them. Germline V gene data show CDR1 as MNHEY and CDR2 as SVGAGI. The CDR3 covers 16 residues. CDR3 region: CASSYGAGHSGNTIYF. In nucleotides, the CDR3 is TGTGCCAGCAGTTACGGGGCAGGCCACTCTGGAAACACCATATATTTT.

This clonotype qualifies as medium-sized. This chain links TRBV10-1 with TRBJ2-7, with D perhaps TRBD1 (6 bases). V gave up 2 bases and J gave up 0 bases, with 8 bases separating them. Per germline, CDR1 WNHNN and CDR2 SYGVQD (reference sequence). The CDR3 sequence is 14 residues long. The CDR3 reads CASSEGQSSYEQYF. Here the CDR3 DNA reads TGCGCCAGCAGTGAGGGACAGTCCTCCTACGAGCAGTACTTC.